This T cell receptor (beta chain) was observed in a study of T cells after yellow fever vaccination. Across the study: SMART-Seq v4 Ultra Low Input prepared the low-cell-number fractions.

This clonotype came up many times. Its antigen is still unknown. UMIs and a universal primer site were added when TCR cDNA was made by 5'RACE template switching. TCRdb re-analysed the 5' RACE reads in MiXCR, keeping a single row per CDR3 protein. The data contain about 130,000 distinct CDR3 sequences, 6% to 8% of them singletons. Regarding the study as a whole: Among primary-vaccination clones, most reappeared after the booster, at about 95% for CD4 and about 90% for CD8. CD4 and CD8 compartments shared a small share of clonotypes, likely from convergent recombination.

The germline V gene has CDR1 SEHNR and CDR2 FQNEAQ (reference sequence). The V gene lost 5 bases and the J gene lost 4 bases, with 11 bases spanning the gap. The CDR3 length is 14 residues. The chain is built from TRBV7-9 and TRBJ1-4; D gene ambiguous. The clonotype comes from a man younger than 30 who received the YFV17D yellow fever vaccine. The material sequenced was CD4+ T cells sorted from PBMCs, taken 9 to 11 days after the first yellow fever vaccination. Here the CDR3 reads CASSPGNNNEKLFF. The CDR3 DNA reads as TGTGCCAGCAGCCCCGGGAATAATAATGAAAAACTGTTTTTT.